Shown below are 3 T cell receptor beta chains from a single sample sequenced in a study of cytomegalovirus exposure and HLA in healthy donors. Primers included in the PCR were 60 Vbeta and 13 Jbeta primers. The method was immunoSEQ multiplex PCR; TCRdb's version includes in-frame clones alone and lacks a portion of them. The table has a few hundred thousand clones, about four fifths seen once; the top ten hold 0.3% to 0.35%. Material: PBMCs. Receptors originate from a girl aged 2 to 9 in good health and CMV-seronegative.

The chain couples TRBV7-2 to TRBJ1-5, with 9 bases that match TRBD1. CDR1 and CDR2 from the germline V gene are SGHTA and FQGNSA. The CDR3 loop spans 16 amino acids. V was pared by 1 base and J by 7 bases, with 8 bases of the junction left unmatched. CDR3 sequence reads: CASSLDPGQGRQPQHF. DNA of the CDR3: TGTGCCAGCAGCTTAGACCCGGGACAGGGAAGACAGCCCCAGCATTTT.

V usage is TRBV2 and J usage is TRBJ2-7, with 9 bases lining up with TRBD2. The CDR3 contains 14 residues. The germline V gene has CDR1 SNHLY and CDR2 FYNNEI. J was trimmed by 2 bases and V by 8 bases; bases with no gene match: 7. In nucleotides, the CDR3 is TGTGCCAGCTATCTAGCGGGGTATACCTACGAGCAGTACTTC. Translation gives CASYLAGYTYEQYF.

The chain combines TRBV19 with TRBJ1-2, with a weak D call TRBD1 (6 bases). V lost 6 bases to trimming and J lost 4 bases, with 15 bases between them. This CDR3 comprises 14 residues. CDR1 LNHDA and CDR2 SQIVND come from the germline V gene (reference sequence). DNA of the CDR3: TGTGCCAGTAGCCTCAGACAGGCGGGCTATGGCTACACCTTC. This codes for CASSLRQAGYGYTF.